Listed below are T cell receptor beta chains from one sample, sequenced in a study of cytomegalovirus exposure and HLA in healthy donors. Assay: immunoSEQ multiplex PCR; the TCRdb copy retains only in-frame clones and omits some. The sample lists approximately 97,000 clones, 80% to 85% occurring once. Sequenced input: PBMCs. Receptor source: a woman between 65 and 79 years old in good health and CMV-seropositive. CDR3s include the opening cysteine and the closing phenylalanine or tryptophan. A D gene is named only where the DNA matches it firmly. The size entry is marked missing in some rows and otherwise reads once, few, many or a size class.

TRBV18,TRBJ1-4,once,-,TGTGCCAGCTCACCGGAGACAACTAATGAAAAACTGTTTTTT,CASSPETTNEKLFF
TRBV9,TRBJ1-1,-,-,TGTGCCAGCAGCACGACTCCTTGGGCGGGGACTGAAGCTTTCTTT,CASSTTPWAGTEAFF
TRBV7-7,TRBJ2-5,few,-,TGTGCTAGCACTCAAATTACGGGGTGGGAGACCCAGTACTTC,CASTQITGWETQYF
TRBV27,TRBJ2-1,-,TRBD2,TGTGCCAGCAGGCGTAGGTGGGAGGGATCCAATGAGCAGTTCTTC,CASRRRWEGSNEQFF
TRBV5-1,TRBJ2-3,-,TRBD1,TGCGCCAGCAGCTGGCGGACAGGGGAGAGCACAGATACGCAGTATTTT,CASSWRTGESTDTQYF
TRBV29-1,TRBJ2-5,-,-,TGCAGCGTTGGTGGGACACCGAGGGAGACCCAGTACTTC,CSVGGTPRETQYF
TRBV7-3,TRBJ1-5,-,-,TGTGCCAGCAGCCCTGGCGCGGGTCAGCCCCAGCATTTT,CASSPGAGQPQHF
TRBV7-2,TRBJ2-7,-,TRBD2,TGTGCCAGCAGCTTTACTAGCGGGAGTCAGTACGAGCAGTACTTC,CASSFTSGSQYEQYF
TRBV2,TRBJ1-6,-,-,TGTGCCAGCAGTGAAAACAGGGCTTCGTCACCCCTCCACTTT,CASSENRASSPLHF
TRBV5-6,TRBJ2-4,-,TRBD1,TGTGCCAGCAGCCTAACCCGACAGGGCATAGGATACATTCAGTACTTC,CASSLTRQGIGYIQYF
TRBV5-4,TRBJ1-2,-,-,TGTGCCAGCAGCTTGCAGGGGTTGAACTATGGCTACACCTTC,CASSLQGLNYGYTF
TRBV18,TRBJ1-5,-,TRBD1,TGTGCCAGCCGGGGACAGAACAATCAGCCCCAGCATTTT,CASRGQNNQPQHF
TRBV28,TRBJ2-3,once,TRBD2,TGTGCCAGCCGGGTAGCGGGAGAGTACACAGATACGCAGTATTTT,CASRVAGEYTDTQYF
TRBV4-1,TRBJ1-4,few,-,TGCGCCAGCAGCCAAGGCACAGGGATAAATGAAAAACTGTTTTTT,CASSQGTGINEKLFF
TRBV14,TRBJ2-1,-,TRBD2,TGTGCCAGCAGCCCCCGCGGGGGATGGGACTCCTACAATGAGCAGTTCTTC,CASSPRGGWDSYNEQFF
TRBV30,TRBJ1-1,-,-,TGTGCCTGGAGTGGACAGTCGAACACTGAAGCTTTCTTT,CAWSGQSNTEAFF
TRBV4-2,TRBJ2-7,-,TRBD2,TGTGCCAGCAGCCCGACTAGCGGGGAAAACTACGAGCAGTACTTC,CASSPTSGENYEQYF
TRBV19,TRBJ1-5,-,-,TGTGCCAGTGTACAGGGAAGGGAAGGCAATCAGCCCCAGCATTTT,CASVQGREGNQPQHF
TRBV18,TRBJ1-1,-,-,TGTGCCAGCTCACCGTCGGGGAACACTGAAGCTTTCTTT,CASSPSGNTEAFF
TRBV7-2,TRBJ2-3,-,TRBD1,TGTGCCAGCAGCCCCCGGACAGGGGGCGCAGATACGCAGTATTTT,CASSPRTGGADTQYF
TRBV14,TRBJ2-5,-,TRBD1,TGTGCCAGCAGCCCGGCAGGGGGACGGACCCAGTACTTC,CASSPAGGRTQYF
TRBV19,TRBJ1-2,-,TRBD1,TGTGCCAGTAGTAATCGGGACAGGGGGAACTATGGCTACACCTTC,CASSNRDRGNYGYTF
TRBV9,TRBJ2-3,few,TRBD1,TGTGCCAGCAGCTCAAAAGGGGGCGCTGGAGCAGATACGCAGTATTTT,CASSSKGGAGADTQYF
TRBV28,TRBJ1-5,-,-,TGTGCCAGCAGTCCCCTATATAGCAATCAGCCCCAGCATTTT,CASSPLYSNQPQHF
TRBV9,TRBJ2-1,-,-,TGTGCCAGCAGCGTAGTGGGTGCGGGAAAGCCCAATGAGCAGTTCTTC,CASSVVGAGKPNEQFF
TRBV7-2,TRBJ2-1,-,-,TGTGCCAGCAGCCCCACACAGGGTAGTACGAATGAGCAGTTCTTC,CASSPTQGSTNEQFF
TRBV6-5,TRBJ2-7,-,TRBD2,TGTGCCAGCAGATCCTCTAGCGGCGAGCAGTACTTC,CASRSSSGEQYF
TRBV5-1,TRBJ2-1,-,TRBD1,TGCGCCAGCAGCTTGACAGGGGACATTTACAATGAGCAGTTCTTC,CASSLTGDIYNEQFF
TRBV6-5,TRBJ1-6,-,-,TGTGCCAGCAGTTATTGGGCGGGGGATTCACCCCTCCACTTT,CASSYWAGDSPLHF
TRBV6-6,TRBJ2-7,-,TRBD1,TGTGCCAGCAGTTGGGCCCGACAGGGGGCGCGGTACGAGCAGTACTTC,CASSWARQGARYEQYF
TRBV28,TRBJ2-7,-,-,TGTGCCAGCAGTCCCCCGGGATGGACAGCTCTCAGCTCCTACGAGCAGTACTTC,CASSPPGWTALSSYEQYF
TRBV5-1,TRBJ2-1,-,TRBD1,TGCGCCAGCAGCTGGAAACAGGGGGATGGTGAGCAGTTCTTC,CASSWKQGDGEQFF
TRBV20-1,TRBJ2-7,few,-,TGCAGTGCTAGATCAAACTACGAGCAGTACTTC,CSARSNYEQYF
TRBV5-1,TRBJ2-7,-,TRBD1,TGCGCCAGCAGCTTGGGGGCAGGGGGCGAACCTATGTACGAGCAGTACTTC,CASSLGAGGEPMYEQYF
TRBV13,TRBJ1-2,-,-,TGTGCCAGCAGTCCTAACCGGGGGGGTCACTATGGCTACACCTTC,CASSPNRGGHYGYTF
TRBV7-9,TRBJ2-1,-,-,TGTGCCAGCAGCTTAGTGGCTGGGGGCATCTACAATGAGCAGTTCTTC,CASSLVAGGIYNEQFF
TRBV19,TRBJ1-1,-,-,TGTGCCAGTAGTGGCGGGGTCAAATCTTCGGTGGCTTTCTTT,CASSGGVKSSVAFF
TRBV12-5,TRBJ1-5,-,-,TGTGCTAGTGGTTTTAATTTGGAGACAGCACTTAATCAGCCCCAGCATTTT,CASGFNLETALNQPQHF
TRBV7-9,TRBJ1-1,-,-,TGTGCCAGCAGCATGACAGAAAACACTGAAGCTTTCTTT,CASSMTENTEAFF
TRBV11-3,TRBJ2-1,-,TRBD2,TGTGCCAGCAGCCCTGGACTAGCAAGCTCCTACAATGAGCAGTTCTTC,CASSPGLASSYNEQFF
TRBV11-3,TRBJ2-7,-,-,TGTGCCAGCAGCCGAACGTCCCAGGAGCAGTACTTC,CASSRTSQEQYF
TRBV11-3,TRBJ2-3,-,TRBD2,TGTGCCAGCAGCCTAAGAATTAGCGGGAGCACAGATACGCAGTATTTT,CASSLRISGSTDTQYF
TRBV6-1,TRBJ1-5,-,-,TGTGCCAGCGCTACAGGGAGCAATCAGCCCCAGCATTTT,CASATGSNQPQHF
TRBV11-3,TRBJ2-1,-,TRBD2,TGTGCCAGCAGCTTAGGCCCTAGCGGGGGAGACAATGAGCAGTTCTTC,CASSLGPSGGDNEQFF
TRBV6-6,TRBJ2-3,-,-,TGTGCCAGCAGTTACGAGAACAGTAACACAGATACGCAGTATTTT,CASSYENSNTDTQYF
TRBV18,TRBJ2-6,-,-,TGTGCCAGCTCACCTCTCGTGGACATCTCTGGGGCCAACGTCCTGACTTTC,CASSPLVDISGANVLTF
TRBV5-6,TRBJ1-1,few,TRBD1,TGTGCCAGCAGCCCCGGACAGGACACTGAAGCTTTCTTT,CASSPGQDTEAFF
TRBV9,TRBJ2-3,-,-,TGTGCCAGCAGCGTAGCCCCACCCCTCGGAGATACGCAGTATTTT,CASSVAPPLGDTQYF
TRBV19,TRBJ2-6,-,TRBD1,TGTGCCAGTAGTATAGATCACAGGGGGCGATTCTCTGGGGCCAACGTCCTGACTTTC,CASSIDHRGRFSGANVLTF
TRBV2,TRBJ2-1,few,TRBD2,TGTGCCACGCAGCTAGCGGGAAACAATGAGCAGTTCTTC,CATQLAGNNEQFF
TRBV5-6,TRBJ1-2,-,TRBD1,TGTGCCAGCAGCTCGACCTCGGACAGGACTAACTATGGCTACACCTTC,CASSSTSDRTNYGYTF
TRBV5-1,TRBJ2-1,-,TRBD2,TGCGCCAGCAGCTTGAATAGCGGGGACTCCTACAATGAGCAGTTCTTC,CASSLNSGDSYNEQFF